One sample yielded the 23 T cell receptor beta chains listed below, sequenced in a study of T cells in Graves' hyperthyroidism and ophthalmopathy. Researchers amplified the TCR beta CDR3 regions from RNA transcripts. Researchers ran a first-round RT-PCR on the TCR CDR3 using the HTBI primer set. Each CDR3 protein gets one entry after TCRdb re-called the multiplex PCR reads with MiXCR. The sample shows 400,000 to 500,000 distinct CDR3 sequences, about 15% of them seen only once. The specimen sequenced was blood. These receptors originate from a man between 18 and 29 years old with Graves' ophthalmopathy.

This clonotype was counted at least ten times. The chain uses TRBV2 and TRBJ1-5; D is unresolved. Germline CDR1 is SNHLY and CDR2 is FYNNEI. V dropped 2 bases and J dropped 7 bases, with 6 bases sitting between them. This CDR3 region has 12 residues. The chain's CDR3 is CASSETRQPQHF. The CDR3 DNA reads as TGTGCCAGCAGTGAAACGAGACAGCCCCAGCATTTT.

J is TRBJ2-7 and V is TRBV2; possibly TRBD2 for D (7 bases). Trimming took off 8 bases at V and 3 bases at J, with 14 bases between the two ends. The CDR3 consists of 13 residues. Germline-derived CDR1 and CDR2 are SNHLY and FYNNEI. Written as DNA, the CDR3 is TGTGCCAGCCGAGGGGGGGGCCTCTACGAGCAGTACTTC. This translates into CASRGGGLYEQYF.

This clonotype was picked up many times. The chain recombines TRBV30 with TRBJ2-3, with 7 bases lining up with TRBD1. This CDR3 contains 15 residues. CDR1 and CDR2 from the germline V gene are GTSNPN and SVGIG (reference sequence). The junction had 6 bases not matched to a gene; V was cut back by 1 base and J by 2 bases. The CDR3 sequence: CAWSATGAPTDTQYF. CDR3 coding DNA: TGTGCCTGGAGTGCAACAGGGGCACCCACAGATACGCAGTATTTT.

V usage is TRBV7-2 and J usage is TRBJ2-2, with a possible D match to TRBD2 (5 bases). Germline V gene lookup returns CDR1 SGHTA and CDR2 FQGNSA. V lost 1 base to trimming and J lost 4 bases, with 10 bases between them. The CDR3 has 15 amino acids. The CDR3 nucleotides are TGTGCCAGCAGCTTAGACAGCCGGGGCACCGGGGAGCTGTTTTTT. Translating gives CASSLDSRGTGELFF. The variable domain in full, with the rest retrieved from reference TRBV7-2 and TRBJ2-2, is GAGVSQSPSNKVTEKGKDVELRCDPISGHTALYWYRQSLGQGLEFLIYFQGNSAPDKSGLPSDRFSAERTGGSVSTLTIQRTQQEDSAVYLCASSLDSRGTGELFFGEGSRLTVL.

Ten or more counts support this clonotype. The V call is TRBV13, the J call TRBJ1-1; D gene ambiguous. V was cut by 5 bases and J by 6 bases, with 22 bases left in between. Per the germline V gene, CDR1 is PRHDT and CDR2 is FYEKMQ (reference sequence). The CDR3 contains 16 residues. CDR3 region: CASSDSTAAGGPEAFF. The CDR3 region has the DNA TGTGCCAGCAGCGATAGCACCGCTGCAGGCGGCCCTGAAGCTTTCTTT.

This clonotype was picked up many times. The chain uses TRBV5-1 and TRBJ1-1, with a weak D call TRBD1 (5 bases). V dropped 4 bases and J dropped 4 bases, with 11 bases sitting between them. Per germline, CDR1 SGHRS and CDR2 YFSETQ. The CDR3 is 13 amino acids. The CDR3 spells CASSSDSGTEAFF. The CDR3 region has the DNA TGCGCCAGCAGCAGCGACAGCGGCACTGAAGCTTTCTTT.

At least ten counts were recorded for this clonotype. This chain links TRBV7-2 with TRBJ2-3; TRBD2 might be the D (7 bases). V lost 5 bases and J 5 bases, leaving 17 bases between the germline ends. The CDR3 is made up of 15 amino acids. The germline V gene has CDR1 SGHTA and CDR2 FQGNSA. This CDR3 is CASSPGGLAVDTQYF. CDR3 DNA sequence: TGTGCCAGCAGCCCTGGGGGGCTAGCGGTAGATACGCAGTATTTT.

The CDR3 is CASSPLVEETQYF. As DNA, the CDR3 is TGTGCCAGCTCACCACTGGTAGAAGAGACCCAGTACTTC. The gene calls are TRBV18 and TRBJ2-5; D is uncertain. This CDR3 spans 13 amino acids. Germline assignment: CDR1 KGHSH and CDR2 LQKENI. The V end lost 1 base, the J end lost 3 bases, and 6 bases lay between the germline ends.

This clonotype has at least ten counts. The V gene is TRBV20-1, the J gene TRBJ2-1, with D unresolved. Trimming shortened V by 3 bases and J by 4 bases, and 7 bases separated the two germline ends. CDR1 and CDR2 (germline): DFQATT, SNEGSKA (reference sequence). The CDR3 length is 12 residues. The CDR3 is CSASRQYNEQFF. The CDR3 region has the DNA TGCAGTGCTAGTAGGCAGTACAATGAGCAGTTCTTC.

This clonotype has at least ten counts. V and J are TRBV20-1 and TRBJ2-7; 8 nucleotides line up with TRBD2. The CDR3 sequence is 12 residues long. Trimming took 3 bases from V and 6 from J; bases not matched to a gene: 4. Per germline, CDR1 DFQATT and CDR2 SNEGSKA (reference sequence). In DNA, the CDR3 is TGCAGTGCTAGCGGGGGGGCAAGCGAGCAGTACTTC. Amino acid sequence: CSASGGASEQYF.

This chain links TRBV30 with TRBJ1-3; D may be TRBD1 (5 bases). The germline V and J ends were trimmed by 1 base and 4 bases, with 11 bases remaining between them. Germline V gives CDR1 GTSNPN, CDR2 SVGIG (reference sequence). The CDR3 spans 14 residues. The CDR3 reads CAWSALGGGNTIYF. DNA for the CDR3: TGTGCCTGGAGTGCCCTCGGGGGAGGAAACACCATATATTTT.

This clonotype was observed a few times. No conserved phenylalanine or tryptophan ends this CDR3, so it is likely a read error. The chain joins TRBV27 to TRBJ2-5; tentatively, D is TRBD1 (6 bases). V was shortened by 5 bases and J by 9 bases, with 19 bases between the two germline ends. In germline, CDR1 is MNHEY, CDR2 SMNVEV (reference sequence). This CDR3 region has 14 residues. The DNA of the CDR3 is TGTGCCAGCAGTCCCCTCTTTACAGGGCTCGCCCAGTACCTC. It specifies CASSPLFTGLAQYL.

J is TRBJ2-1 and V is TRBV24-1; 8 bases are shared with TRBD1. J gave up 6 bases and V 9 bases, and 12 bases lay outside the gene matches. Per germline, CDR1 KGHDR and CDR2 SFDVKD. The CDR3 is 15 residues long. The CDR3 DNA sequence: TGTGCCACCGGCCAGACAGGCAGGGGGCTCAATGAGCAGTTCTTC. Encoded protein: CATGQTGRGLNEQFF.

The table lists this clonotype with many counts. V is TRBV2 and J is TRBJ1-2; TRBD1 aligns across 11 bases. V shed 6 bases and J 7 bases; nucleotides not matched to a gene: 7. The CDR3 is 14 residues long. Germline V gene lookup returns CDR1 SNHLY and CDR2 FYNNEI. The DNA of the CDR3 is TGTGCCAGCAGGGCCGGGACAGGGGGTGGTGGCTACACCTTC. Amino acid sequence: CASRAGTGGGGYTF.

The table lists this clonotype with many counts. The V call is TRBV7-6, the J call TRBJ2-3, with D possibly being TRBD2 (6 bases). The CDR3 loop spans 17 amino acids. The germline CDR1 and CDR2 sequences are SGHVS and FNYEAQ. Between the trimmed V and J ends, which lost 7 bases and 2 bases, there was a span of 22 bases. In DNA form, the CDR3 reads TGTGCCAGCAAGGCGTCCACTAGCACACCCGACACAGATACGCAGTATTTT. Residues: CASKASTSTPDTDTQYF.

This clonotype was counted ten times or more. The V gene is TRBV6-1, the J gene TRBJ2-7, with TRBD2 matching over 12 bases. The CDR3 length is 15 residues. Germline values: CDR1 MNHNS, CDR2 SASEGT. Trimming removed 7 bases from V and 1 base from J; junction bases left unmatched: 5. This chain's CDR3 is CASNPLAGGSYEQYF. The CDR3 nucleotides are TGTGCCAGCAACCCACTAGCGGGAGGTTCCTACGAGCAGTACTTC.

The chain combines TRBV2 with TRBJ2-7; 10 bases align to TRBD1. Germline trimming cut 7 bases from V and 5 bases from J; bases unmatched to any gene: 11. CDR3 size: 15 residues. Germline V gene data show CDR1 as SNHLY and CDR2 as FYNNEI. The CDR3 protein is CASIKPGTGVNEQYF. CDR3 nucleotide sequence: TGTGCCAGCATCAAGCCGGGGACAGGGGTGAACGAGCAGTACTTC.

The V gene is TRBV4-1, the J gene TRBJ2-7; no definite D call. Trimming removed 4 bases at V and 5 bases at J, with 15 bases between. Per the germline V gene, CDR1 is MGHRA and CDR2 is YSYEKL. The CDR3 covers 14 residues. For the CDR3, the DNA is TGCGCCAGCAGCCTCCTACTTGCCGAAGACGAGCAGTACTTC. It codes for CASSLLLAEDEQYF.

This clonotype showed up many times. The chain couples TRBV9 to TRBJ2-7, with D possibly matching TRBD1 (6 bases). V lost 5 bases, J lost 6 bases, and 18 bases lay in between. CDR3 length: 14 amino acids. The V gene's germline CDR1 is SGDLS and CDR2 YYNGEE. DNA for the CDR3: TGTGCCAGCAGTCCGTCAGGGGACCTGGGCGAGCAGTACTTC. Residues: CASSPSGDLGEQYF.

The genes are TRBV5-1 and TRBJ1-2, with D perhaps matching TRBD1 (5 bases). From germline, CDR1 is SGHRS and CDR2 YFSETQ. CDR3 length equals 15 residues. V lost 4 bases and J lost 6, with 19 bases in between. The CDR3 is CASSPLLTDFHGYTF. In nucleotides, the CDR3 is TGCGCCAGCAGCCCACTCTTGACAGATTTTCATGGCTACACCTTC.

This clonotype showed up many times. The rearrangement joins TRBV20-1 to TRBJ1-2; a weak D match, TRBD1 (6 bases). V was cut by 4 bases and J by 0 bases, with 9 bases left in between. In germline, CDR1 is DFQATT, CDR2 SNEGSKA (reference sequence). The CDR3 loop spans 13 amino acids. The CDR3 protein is CSATGVANYGYTF. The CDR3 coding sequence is TGCAGTGCTACAGGGGTAGCTAACTATGGCTACACCTTC.

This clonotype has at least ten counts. DNA of the CDR3: TGTGCCATCAGTGCTAGCGGGGGGACGAACACCGGGGAGCTGTTTTTT. It codes for CAISASGGTNTGELFF. J is TRBJ2-2 and V is TRBV10-3; 11 bases fit TRBD2. The trim removed 4 bases at V and 0 bases at J, leaving 1 base unmatched. The CDR3 runs 16 residues. Germline lookup yields CDR1 ENHRY and CDR2 SYGVKD.

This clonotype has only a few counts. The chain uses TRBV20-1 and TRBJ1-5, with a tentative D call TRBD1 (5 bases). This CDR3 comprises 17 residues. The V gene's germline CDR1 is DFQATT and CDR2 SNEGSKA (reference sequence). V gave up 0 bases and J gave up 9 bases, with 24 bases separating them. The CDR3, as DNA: TGCAGTGCTAGAGAAGCCAAGTTAGGGACCCGGGACTGGCCCCAGCATTTT. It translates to CSAREAKLGTRDWPQHF.